The sequence of this T cell receptor beta chain was determined in a study of blood T cell repertoires in COVID-19. Looking at the study overall: From T cells, B-cell-depleted T cells, or PBMCs came the material, which was cDNA or gDNA.

Enrolment of Seattle patients took place during active infection, and they were followed longitudinally. TCRdb keeps only in-frame clones here, not all; method: immunoSEQ multiplex PCR. The sample has more than 300,000 clones, under 90% seen once. This TCR derives from a woman aged 25 to 39 with COVID-19, enrolled during active disease. Sequencing used peripheral blood.

The CDR3 spells CASSPLAGGFSTDTQYF. The DNA for the CDR3 is TGTGCCAGCAGCCCCCTAGCGGGGGGCTTTAGCACAGATACGCAGTATTTT. The genes are TRBV14 and TRBJ2-3; 11 bases are shared with TRBD2. J lost 0 bases, V lost 4 bases, and 6 bases had no gene match. Germline V lookup: CDR1 SGHDN, CDR2 FVKESK. The CDR3 runs to 17 residues.